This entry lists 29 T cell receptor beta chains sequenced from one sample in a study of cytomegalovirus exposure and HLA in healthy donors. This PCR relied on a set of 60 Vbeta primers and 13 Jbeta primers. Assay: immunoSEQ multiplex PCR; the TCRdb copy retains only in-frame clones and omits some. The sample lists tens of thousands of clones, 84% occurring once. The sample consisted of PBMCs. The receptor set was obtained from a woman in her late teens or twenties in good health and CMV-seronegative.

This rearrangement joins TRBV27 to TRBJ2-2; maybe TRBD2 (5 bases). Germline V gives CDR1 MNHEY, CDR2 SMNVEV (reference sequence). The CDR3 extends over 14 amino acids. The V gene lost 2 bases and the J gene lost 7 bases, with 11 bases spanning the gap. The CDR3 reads CASSLANRDGELFF. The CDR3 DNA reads TGTGCCAGCAGTTTAGCCAACCGGGACGGGGAGCTGTTTTTT.

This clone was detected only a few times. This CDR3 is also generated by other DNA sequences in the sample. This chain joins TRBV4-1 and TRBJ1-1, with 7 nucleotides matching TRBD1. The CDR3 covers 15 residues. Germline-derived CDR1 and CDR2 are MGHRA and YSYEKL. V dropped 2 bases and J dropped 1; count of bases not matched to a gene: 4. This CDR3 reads CASSQRGLGNTEAFF. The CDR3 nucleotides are TGCGCCAGCAGCCAAAGGGGGCTTGGGAACACTGAAGCTTTCTTT.

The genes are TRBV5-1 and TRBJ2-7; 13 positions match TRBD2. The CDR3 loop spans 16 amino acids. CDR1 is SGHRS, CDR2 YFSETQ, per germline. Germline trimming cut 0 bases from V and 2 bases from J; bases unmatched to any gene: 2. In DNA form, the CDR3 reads TGCGCCAGCAGCTTGGCGGGACTAGCGGGGCCCTACGAGCAGTACTTC. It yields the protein CASSLAGLAGPYEQYF.

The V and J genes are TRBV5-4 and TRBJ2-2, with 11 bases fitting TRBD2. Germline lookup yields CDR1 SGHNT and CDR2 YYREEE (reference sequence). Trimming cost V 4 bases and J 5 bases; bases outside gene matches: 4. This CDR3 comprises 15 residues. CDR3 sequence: CASSRLAGQTGELFF. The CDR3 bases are TGTGCCAGCAGCCGACTAGCGGGGCAAACCGGGGAGCTGTTTTTT.

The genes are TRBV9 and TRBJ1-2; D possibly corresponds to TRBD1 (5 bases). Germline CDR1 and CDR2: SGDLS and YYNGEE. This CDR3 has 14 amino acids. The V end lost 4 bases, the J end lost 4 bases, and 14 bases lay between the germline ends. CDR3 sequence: CASSLSQGGYGYTF. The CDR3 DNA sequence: TGTGCCAGCAGCCTAAGTCAGGGAGGCTATGGCTACACCTTC. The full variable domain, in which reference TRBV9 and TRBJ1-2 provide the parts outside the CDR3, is DSGVTQTPKHLITATGQRVTLRCSPRSGDLSVYWYQQSLDQGLQFLIQYYNGEERAKGNILERFSAQQFPDLHSELNLSSLELGDSALYFCASSLSQGGYGYTFGSGTRLTVV.

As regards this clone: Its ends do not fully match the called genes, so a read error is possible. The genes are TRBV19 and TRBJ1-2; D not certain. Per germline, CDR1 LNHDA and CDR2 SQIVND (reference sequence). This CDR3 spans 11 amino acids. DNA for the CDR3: TGTGCCAGTAAATACGAGGAAGGCTACCCCTTC. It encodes CASKYEEGYPF.

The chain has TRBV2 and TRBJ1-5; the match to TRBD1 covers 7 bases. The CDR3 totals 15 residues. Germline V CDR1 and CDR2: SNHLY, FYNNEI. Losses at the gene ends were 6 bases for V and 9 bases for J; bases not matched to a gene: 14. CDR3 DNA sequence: TGTGCCAGCAGCTCCGGGACAGCAATTTTAGGGCCCCAGCATTTT. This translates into CASSSGTAILGPQHF.

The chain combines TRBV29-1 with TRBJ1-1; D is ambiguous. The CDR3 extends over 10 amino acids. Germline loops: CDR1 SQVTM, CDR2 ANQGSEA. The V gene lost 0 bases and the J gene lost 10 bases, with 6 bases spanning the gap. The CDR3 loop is CSVEDLIAFF. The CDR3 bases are TGCAGCGTTGAAGATCTAATAGCTTTCTTT.

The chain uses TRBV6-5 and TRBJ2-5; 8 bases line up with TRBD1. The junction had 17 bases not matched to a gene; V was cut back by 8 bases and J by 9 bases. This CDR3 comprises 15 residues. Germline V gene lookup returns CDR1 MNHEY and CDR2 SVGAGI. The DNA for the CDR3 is TGTGCCAGCTCCAAGGGGGCCGCAGGGGGCGGATCCCAGTACTTC. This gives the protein CASSKGAAGGGSQYF.

CDR3 in amino acids: CASRGVIGTTYNEQFF. The DNA for the CDR3 is TGTGCCAGTAGAGGGGTCATCGGGACTACCTACAATGAGCAGTTCTTC. The V call is TRBV19, the J call TRBJ2-1; 7 bases line up with TRBD2. Trimming at V came to 6 bases and at J to 2 bases, leaving 10 bases not matched to a gene. The CDR3 length is 16 residues. CDR1 is LNHDA, CDR2 SQIVND, per germline (reference sequence).

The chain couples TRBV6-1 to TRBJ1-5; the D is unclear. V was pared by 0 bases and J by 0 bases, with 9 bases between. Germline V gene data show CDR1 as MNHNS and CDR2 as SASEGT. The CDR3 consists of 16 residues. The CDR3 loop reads CASSEARQYSNQPQHF. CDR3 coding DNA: TGTGCCAGCAGTGAAGCGCGGCAGTATAGCAATCAGCCCCAGCATTTT.

The CDR3 region is CASSQGLAGANTGELFF. The CDR3 DNA reads as TGCGCCAGCAGCCAAGGACTAGCGGGAGCGAACACCGGGGAGCTGTTTTTT. This chain uses TRBV4-3 with TRBJ2-2; 12 bases map to TRBD2. The V gene's germline CDR1 is LGHNA and CDR2 YSLEER. This CDR3 has 17 amino acids. With 1 base clipped from V and 0 bases from J, the junction kept 0 bases outside the gene matches.

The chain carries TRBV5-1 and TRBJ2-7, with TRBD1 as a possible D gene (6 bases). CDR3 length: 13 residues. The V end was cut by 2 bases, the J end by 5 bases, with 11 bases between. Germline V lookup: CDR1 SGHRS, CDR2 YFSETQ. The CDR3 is CASSFPGGHEQYF. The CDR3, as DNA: TGCGCCAGCAGCTTCCCTGGGGGCCACGAGCAGTACTTC.

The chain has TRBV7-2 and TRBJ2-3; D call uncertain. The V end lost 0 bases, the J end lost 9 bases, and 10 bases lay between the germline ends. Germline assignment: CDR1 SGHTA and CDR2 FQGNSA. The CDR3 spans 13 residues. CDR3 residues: CASSLAERGTQYF. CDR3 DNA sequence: TGTGCCAGCAGCTTAGCTGAGCGAGGAACGCAGTATTTT.

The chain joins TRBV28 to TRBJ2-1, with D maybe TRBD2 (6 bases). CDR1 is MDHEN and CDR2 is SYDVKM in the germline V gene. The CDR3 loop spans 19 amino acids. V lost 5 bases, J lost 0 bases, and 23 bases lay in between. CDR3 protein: CASSPPAGRIFSSYNEQFF. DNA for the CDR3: TGTGCCAGCAGTCCTCCAGCGGGTCGTATATTTAGCTCCTACAATGAGCAGTTCTTC.

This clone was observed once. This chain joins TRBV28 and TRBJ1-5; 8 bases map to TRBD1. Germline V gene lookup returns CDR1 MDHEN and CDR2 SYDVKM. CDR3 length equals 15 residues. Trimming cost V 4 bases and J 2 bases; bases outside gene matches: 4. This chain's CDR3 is CASSSGQGGNQPQHF. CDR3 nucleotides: TGTGCCAGCAGTTCCGGACAGGGTGGCAATCAGCCCCAGCATTTT.

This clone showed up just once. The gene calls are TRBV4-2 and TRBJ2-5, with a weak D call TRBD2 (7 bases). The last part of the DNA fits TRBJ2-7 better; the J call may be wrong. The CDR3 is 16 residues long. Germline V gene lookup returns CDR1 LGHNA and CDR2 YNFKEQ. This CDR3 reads CASSHYAGGQSYEQYF. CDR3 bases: TGTGCCAGCAGCCACTATGCCGGGGGGCAGTCCTACGAGCAGTACTTC.

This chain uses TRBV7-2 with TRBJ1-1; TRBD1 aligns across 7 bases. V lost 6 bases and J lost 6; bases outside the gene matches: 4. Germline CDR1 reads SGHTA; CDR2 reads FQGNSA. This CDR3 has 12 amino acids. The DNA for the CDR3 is TGTGCCAGCAGGATACAGGGGTCTGAAGCTTTCTTT. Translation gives CASRIQGSEAFF.

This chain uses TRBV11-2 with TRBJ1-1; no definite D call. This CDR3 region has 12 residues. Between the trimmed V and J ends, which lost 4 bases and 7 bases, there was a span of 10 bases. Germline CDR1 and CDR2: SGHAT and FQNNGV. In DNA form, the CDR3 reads TGTGCCAGCAGCTCCCTCGGGAGTGAAGCTTTCTTT. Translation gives CASSSLGSEAFF.

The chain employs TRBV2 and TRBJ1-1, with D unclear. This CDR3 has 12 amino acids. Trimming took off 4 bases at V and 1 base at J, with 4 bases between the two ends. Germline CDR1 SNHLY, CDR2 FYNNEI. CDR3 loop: CASSVRNTEAFF. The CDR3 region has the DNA TGTGCCAGCAGTGTGCGGAACACTGAAGCTTTCTTT.

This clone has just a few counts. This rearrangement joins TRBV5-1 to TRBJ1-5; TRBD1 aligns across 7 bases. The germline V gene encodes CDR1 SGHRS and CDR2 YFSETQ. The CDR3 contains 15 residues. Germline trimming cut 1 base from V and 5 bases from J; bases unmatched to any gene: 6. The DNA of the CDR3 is TGCGCCAGCAGCTTGAGGGGGCGGTGGGATCAGCCCCAGCATTTT. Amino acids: CASSLRGRWDQPQHF.

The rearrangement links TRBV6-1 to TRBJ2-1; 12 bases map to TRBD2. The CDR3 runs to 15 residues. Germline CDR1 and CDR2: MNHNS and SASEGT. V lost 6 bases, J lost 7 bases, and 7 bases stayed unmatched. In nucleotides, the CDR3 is TGTGCCAGCAGGACTAGCGGGGGCCTGATTAATGAGCAGTTCTTC. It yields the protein CASRTSGGLINEQFF.

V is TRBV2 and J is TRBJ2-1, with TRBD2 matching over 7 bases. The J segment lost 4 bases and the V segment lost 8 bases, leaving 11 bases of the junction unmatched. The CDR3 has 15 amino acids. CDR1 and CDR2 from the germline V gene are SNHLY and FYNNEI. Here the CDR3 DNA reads TGTGCCAGCGCCCAGACTAGCCTCCAATACAATGAGCAGTTCTTC. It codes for CASAQTSLQYNEQFF.

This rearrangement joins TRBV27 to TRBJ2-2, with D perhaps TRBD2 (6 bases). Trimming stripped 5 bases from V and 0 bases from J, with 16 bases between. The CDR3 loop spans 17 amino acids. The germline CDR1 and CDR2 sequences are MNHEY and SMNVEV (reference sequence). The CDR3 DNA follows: TGTGCCAGCAGTGCCTACTCGGGACTCACGAACACCGGGGAGCTGTTTTTT. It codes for CASSAYSGLTNTGELFF.

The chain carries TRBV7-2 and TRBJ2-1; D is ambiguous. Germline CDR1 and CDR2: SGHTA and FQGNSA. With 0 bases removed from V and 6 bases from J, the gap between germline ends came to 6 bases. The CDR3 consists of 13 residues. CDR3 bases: TGTGCCAGCAGCTTAGCGCGCGGCAATGAGCAGTTCTTC. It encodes CASSLARGNEQFF.

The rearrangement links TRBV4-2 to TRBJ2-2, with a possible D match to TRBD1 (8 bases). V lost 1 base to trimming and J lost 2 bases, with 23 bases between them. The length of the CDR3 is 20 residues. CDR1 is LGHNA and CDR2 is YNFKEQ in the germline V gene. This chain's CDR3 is CASSQVWGGTGRANTGELFF. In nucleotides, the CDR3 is TGTGCCAGCAGCCAAGTATGGGGGGGGACAGGTCGAGCCAACACCGGGGAGCTGTTTTTT.

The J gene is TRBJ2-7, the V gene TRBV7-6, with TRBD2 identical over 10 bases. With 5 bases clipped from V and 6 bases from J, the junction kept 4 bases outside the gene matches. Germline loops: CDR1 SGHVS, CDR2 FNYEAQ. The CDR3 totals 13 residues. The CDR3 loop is CASSTSGIGEQYF. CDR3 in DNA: TGTGCCAGCAGCACTAGCGGGATTGGCGAGCAGTACTTC.

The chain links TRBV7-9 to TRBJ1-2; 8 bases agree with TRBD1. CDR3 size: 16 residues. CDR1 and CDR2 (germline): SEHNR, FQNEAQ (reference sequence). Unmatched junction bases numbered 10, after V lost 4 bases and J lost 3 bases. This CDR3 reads CASSWGRGLADYGYTF. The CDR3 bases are TGTGCCAGCAGCTGGGGCAGGGGGCTAGCCGACTATGGCTACACCTTC.

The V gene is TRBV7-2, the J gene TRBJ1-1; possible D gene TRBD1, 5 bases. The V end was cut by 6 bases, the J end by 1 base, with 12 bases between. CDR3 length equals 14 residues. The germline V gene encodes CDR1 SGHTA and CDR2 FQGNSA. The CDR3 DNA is TGTGCCAGCAGGATGACAGCCTCGAACACTGAAGCTTTCTTT. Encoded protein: CASRMTASNTEAFF.